Each of the 20 T cell receptor beta chains below was sequenced from the same sample in a study of cytomegalovirus exposure and HLA in healthy donors. This PCR relied on a set of 60 Vbeta primers and 13 Jbeta primers. Assay used: immunoSEQ multiplex PCR; TCRdb lists only in-frame clones, some missing. The table lists approximately 170,000 clones, around 74% of them singletons. Sequences were obtained from PBMCs. The receptors were gathered from a female donor in good health and CMV-seronegative.

The chain recombines TRBV28 with TRBJ2-6; TRBD1 matches at 7 bases. The trim removed 5 bases at V and 0 bases at J, leaving 10 bases unmatched. CDR3 length: 18 residues. In germline, CDR1 is MDHEN, CDR2 SYDVKM. CDR3 sequence: CASSLLQGFSSGANVLTF. The CDR3 DNA follows: TGTGCCAGCAGTCTTCTACAGGGGTTCTCCTCTGGGGCCAACGTCCTGACTTTC.

This clone came up once. The chain uses TRBV7-9 and TRBJ2-7, with 7 nucleotides matching TRBD1. With V trimmed by 3 bases and J by 3 bases, 5 bases remained unmatched. Per the germline V gene, CDR1 is SEHNR and CDR2 is FQNEAQ (reference sequence). The CDR3 is made up of 14 amino acids. The CDR3: CASSFRDRVYEQYF. DNA for the CDR3: TGTGCCAGCAGCTTCCGGGACAGAGTCTACGAGCAGTACTTC.

The chain combines TRBV7-2 with TRBJ2-7; 8 nucleotides line up with TRBD2. The CDR3 extends over 14 amino acids. Germline values: CDR1 SGHTA, CDR2 FQGNSA. Unmatched junction bases numbered 9, after V lost 7 bases and J lost 4 bases. The CDR3 spells CASTLPGLVYEQYF. CDR3 nucleotide sequence: TGTGCCAGCACCCTCCCGGGACTAGTATACGAGCAGTACTTC.

The chain uses TRBV11-2 and TRBJ2-1; TRBD2 agrees at 10 bases. Germline values: CDR1 SGHAT, CDR2 FQNNGV. V lost 6 bases to trimming and J lost 6 bases; unmatched junction nucleotides: 8. The CDR3 runs 15 residues. The CDR3 DNA reads as TGTGCCAGCAGACCCGGACTAGCGGAAGGCAATGAGCAGTTCTTC. Its translation is CASRPGLAEGNEQFF.

The chain recombines TRBV27 with TRBJ1-6; 9 bases fit TRBD1. CDR1 and CDR2 (germline): MNHEY, SMNVEV (reference sequence). V lost 3 bases and J lost 6; bases outside the gene matches: 9. The CDR3 runs to 17 residues. In nucleotides, the CDR3 is TGTGCCAGCAGTTTCGGACAGGGGAGGGAAAGTAATTCACCCCTCCACTTT. Protein product: CASSFGQGRESNSPLHF.

This sequence joins TRBV29-1 and TRBJ1-1; no reliable D call. Between the trimmed V and J ends, which lost 0 bases and 8 bases, there was a span of 13 bases. Looked up from germline, CDR1 is SQVTM and CDR2 is ANQGSEA. There are 13 residues in the CDR3. CDR3 in amino acids: CSVEERTVEEAFF. DNA for the CDR3: TGCAGCGTTGAAGAGCGAACAGTTGAGGAAGCTTTCTTT. Filled out from reference TRBV29-1 and TRBJ1-1, the complete variable domain reads SAVISQKPSRDICQRGTSLTIQCQVDSQVTMMFWYRQQPGQSLTLIATANQGSEATYESGFVIDKFPISRPNLTFSTLTVSNMSPEDSSIYLCSVEERTVEEAFFGQGTRLTVV.

The V gene is TRBV5-1, the J gene TRBJ2-5; 7 bases agree with TRBD1. The J segment lost 2 bases and the V segment lost 4 bases, leaving 5 bases of the junction unmatched. The CDR3 covers 14 residues. Germline CDR1 and CDR2: SGHRS and YFSETQ. The CDR3 sequence is CASSPGDRQETQYF. The CDR3 DNA reads TGCGCCAGCAGCCCCGGGGACAGACAAGAGACCCAGTACTTC. The variable domain in full, with the rest retrieved from reference TRBV5-1 and TRBJ2-5, is KAGVTQTPRYLIKTRGQQVTLSCSPISGHRSVSWYQQTPGQGLQFLFEYFSETQRNKGNFPGRFSGRQFSNSRSEMNVSTLELGDSALYLCASSPGDRQETQYFGPGTRLLVL.

The chain joins TRBV9 to TRBJ2-5; TRBD1 agrees at 7 bases. CDR3 size: 16 residues. CDR1 and CDR2 from the germline V gene are SGDLS and YYNGEE. V gave up 0 bases and J gave up 2 bases; unmatched junction bases: 7. CDR3 protein: CASSVDAGTDQETQYF. DNA of the CDR3: TGTGCCAGCAGCGTAGACGCAGGGACAGATCAAGAGACCCAGTACTTC.

The chain is built from TRBV10-1 and TRBJ2-6, with D perhaps matching TRBD1 (6 bases). The CDR3 sequence is 17 residues long. Trimming took off 6 bases at V and 0 bases at J, with 15 bases between the two ends. The germline CDR1 and CDR2 sequences are WNHNN and SYGVQD (reference sequence). CDR3 nucleotides: TGCGCCAGCAGGGGACATTGTGATTACTCTGGGGCCAACGTCCTGACTTTC. Its protein is CASRGHCDYSGANVLTF.

The rearrangement links TRBV14 to TRBJ1-1; no clear D gene. The CDR3 totals 18 residues. Germline-derived CDR1 and CDR2 are SGHDN and FVKESK. V lost 4 bases to trimming and J lost 1 base, with 22 bases between them. The CDR3 region is CASSRRVGSVMGNTEAFF. CDR3 DNA sequence: TGTGCCAGCAGCCGACGTGTCGGGAGTGTGATGGGGAACACTGAAGCTTTCTTT.

V gene TRBV12-2 combines with J gene TRBJ1-4; the table's D call, TRBD1, has no DNA check behind it. TRBV12-2 has pseudogene status. This CDR3 is 14 amino acids long. The CDR3 sequence is CASRLASFSEKLFF. The CDR3, as DNA: TGTGCAAGTCGCTTAGCCAGTTTCAGTGAAAAACTGTTTTTT.

This rearrangement joins TRBV27 to TRBJ1-6; D not certain. CDR1 is MNHEY, CDR2 SMNVEV, per germline (reference sequence). The CDR3 consists of 16 residues. Trimming took off 5 bases at V and 6 bases at J, with 17 bases between the two ends. This CDR3 is CASSPPREQINSPLHF. In DNA form, the CDR3 reads TGTGCCAGCAGTCCCCCCCGGGAACAGATTAATTCACCCCTCCACTTT.

The rearrangement links TRBV28 to TRBJ1-6, with 7 bases lining up with TRBD1. V shed 6 bases, J shed 12 bases, and the junction held 8 bases outside the gene matches. CDR1 is MDHEN, CDR2 SYDVKM, per germline. The CDR3 has 13 amino acids. CDR3 in amino acids: CASSSGTAIPLHF. CDR3 in DNA: TGTGCCAGCAGCTCCGGGACAGCCATACCCCTCCACTTT.

The chain couples TRBV13 to TRBJ2-2, with D possibly TRBD2 on 6 matching bases. The CDR3 extends over 17 amino acids. Germline CDR1 is PRHDT and CDR2 is FYEKMQ (reference sequence). V was cut by 3 bases and J by 0 bases, with 14 bases left in between. The DNA for the CDR3 is TGTGCCAGCAGCTTGTCTTCGGGGGACCCGAACACCGGGGAGCTGTTTTTT. Its translation is CASSLSSGDPNTGELFF.

The chain carries TRBV2 and TRBJ2-2; weak D call: TRBD2 (6 bases). Trimming shortened V by 7 bases and J by 6 bases, and 12 bases separated the two germline ends. CDR1 is SNHLY and CDR2 is FYNNEI in the germline V gene. The CDR3 length is 13 residues. This CDR3 reads CASTRTSSGELFF. CDR3 nucleotide sequence: TGTGCCAGCACCAGAACTAGCTCCGGGGAGCTGTTTTTT.

This sequence joins TRBV19 and TRBJ1-5, with 7 bases identical to TRBD1. The CDR3 is 14 amino acids. Germline V gene data show CDR1 as LNHDA and CDR2 as SQIVND (reference sequence). J lost 4 bases, V lost 5 bases, and 5 bases had no gene match. The CDR3 loop is CASSQGGGNQPQHF. For the CDR3, the DNA is TGTGCCAGTAGTCAAGGGGGCGGGAATCAGCCCCAGCATTTT.

The gene calls are TRBV5-4 and TRBJ2-3; tentatively, D is TRBD2 (5 bases). Germline CDR1 is SGHNT and CDR2 is YYREEE (reference sequence). This CDR3 spans 14 amino acids. Trimming removed 4 bases at V and 5 bases at J, with 14 bases between. CDR3 DNA: TGTGCCAGCAGCCGGGAAAGGGCTAGAGATACGCAGTATTTT. Amino acid sequence: CASSRERARDTQYF.

The chain uses TRBV27 and TRBJ1-6; 9 bases map to TRBD1. The CDR3 has 14 residues. With V trimmed by 6 bases and J by 10 bases, 7 bases remained unmatched. Germline-derived CDR1 and CDR2 are MNHEY and SMNVEV (reference sequence). This CDR3 is CASRLTGGQSPLHF. For the CDR3, the DNA is TGTGCCAGCAGGTTGACAGGGGGGCAATCACCCCTCCACTTT.

This sequence joins TRBV20-1 and TRBJ2-5; D possibly corresponds to TRBD2 (5 bases). The V end was cut by 2 bases, the J end by 11 bases, with 9 bases between. CDR3 length equals 10 residues. Germline V gene data show CDR1 as DFQATT and CDR2 as SNEGSKA (reference sequence). The CDR3 spells CSARRREQYF. As DNA, the CDR3 is TGCAGTGCTAGAAGAAGGGAGCAGTACTTC.

The chain joins TRBV19 to TRBJ1-5; D not certain. Germline V gene data show CDR1 as LNHDA and CDR2 as SQIVND (reference sequence). This CDR3 region has 12 residues. The V gene lost 7 bases and the J gene lost 9 bases, with 13 bases spanning the gap. CDR3 region: CASTGRPGPQHF. CDR3 sequence (DNA): TGTGCCAGTACCGGCCGGCCGGGGCCCCAGCATTTT.